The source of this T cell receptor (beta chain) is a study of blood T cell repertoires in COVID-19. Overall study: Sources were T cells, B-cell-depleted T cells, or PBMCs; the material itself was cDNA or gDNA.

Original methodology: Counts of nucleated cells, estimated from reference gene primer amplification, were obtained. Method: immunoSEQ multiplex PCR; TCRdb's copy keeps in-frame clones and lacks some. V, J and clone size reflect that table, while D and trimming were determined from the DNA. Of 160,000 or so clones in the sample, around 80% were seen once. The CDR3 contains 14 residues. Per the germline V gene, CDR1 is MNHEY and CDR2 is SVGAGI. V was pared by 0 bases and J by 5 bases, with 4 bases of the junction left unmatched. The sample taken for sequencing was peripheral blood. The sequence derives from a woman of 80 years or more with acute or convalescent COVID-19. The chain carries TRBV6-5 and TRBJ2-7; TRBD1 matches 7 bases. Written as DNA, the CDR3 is TGTGCCAGCAGTTACTCGACAGGGTCCCACGAGCAGTACTTC. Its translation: CASSYSTGSHEQYF.